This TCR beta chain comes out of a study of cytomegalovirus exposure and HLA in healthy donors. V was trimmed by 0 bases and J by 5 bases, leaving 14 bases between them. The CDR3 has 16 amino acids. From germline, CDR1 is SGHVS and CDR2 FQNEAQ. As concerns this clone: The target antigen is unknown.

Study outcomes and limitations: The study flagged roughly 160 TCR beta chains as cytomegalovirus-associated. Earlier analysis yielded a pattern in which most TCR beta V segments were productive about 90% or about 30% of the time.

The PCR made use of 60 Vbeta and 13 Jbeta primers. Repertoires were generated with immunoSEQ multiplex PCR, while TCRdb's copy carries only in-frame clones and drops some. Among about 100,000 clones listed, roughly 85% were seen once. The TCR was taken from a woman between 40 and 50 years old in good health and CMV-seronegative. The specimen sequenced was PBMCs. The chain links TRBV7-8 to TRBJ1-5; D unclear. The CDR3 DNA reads TGTGCCAGCAGCTTAGCGCGGAACTTCGGTGATCAGCCCCAGCATTTT. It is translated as CASSLARNFGDQPQHF.